The TCR beta chain under discussion was sequenced for a study of blood T cells in healthy people across ages. The germline V gene encodes CDR1 MNHEY and CDR2 SMNVEV (reference sequence). This CDR3 contains 14 residues. Trimming left V 2 bases short and J 5 bases short, with 12 bases between. Through a sample-barcoded 5' primer and a J-beta primer mix, a second PCR was run for about 6 to 11 cycles. TCRdb itself ran the 5' RACE reads through MiXCR, one entry per CDR3 protein. This sample has more than 900,000 distinct CDR3 sequences, with 25% found just once. These data also formed part of another study, on T cells of mothers and their children.

The specimen was blood. This receptor was obtained from a girl aged 2 to 9 in good health. The rearrangement joins TRBV27 to TRBJ2-5, with a possible D match to TRBD2 (5 bases). CDR3 DNA sequence: TGTGCCAGCAGTTTAGCTTTCGGGATGGAGACCCAGTACTTC. It encodes CASSLAFGMETQYF.